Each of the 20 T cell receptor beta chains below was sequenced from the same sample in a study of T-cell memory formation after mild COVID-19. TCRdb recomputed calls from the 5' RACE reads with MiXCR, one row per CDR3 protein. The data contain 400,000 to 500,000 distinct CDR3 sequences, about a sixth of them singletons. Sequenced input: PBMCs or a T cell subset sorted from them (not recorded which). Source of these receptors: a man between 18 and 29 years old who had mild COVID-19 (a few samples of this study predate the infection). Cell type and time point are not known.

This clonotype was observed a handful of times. The CDR3 DNA reads as TGCGCCAGCAGCCAGGCAGGGGGCAGAGGCAATCAGCCCCAGCATTTT. Protein: CASSQAGGRGNQPQHF. This rearrangement joins TRBV4-1 to TRBJ1-5, with 8 nucleotides matching TRBD1. Germline V CDR1 and CDR2: MGHRA, YSYEKL. The CDR3 has 16 residues. V shed 3 bases, J shed 2 bases, and the junction held 6 bases outside the gene matches.

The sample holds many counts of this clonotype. The chain's CDR3 is CASSPGTATDTQYF. The CDR3 DNA reads TGCGCCAGCAGCCCGGGGACAGCCACAGATACGCAGTATTTT. The chain employs TRBV5-1 and TRBJ2-3; the match to TRBD1 covers 7 bases. The CDR3 is 14 amino acids. CDR1 is SGHRS, CDR2 YFSETQ, per germline. V gave up 4 bases and J gave up 2 bases; unmatched junction bases: 4.

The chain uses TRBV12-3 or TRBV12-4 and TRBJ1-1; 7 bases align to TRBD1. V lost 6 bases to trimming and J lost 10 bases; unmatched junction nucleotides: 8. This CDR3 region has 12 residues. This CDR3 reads CASSVTGVVAFF. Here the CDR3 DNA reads TGTGCCAGCAGCGTAACAGGGGTAGTAGCTTTCTTT.

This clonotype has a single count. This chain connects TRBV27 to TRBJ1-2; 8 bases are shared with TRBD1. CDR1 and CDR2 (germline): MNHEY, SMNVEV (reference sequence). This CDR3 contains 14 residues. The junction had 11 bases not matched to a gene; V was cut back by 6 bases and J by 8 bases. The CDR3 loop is CASSASHRGIGYTF. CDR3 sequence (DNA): TGTGCCAGCAGCGCCTCCCACAGGGGGATAGGCTACACCTTC.

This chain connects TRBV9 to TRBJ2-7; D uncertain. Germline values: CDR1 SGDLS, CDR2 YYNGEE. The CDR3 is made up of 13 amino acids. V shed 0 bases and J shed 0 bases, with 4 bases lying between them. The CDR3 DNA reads TGTGCCAGCAGCGTAGGGAGCTCCTACGAGCAGTACTTC. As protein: CASSVGSSYEQYF.

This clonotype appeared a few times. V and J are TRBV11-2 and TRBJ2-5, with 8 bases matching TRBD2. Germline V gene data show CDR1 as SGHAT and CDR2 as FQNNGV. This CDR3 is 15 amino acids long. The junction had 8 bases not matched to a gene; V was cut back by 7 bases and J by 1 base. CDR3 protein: CASTFLAGSQETQYF. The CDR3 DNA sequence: TGTGCCAGCACCTTTCTAGCGGGCAGCCAAGAGACCCAGTACTTC.

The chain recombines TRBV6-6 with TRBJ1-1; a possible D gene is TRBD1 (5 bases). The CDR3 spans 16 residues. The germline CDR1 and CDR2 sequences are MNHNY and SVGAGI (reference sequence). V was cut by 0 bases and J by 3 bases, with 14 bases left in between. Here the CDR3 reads CASSYSYQGGDTEAFF. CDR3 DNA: TGTGCCAGCAGTTACTCGTATCAGGGAGGCGACACTGAAGCTTTCTTT.

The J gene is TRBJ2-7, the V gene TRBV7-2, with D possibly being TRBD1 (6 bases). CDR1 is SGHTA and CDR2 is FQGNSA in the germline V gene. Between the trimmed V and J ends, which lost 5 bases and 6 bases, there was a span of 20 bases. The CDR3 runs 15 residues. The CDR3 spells CASSRDRSRYCEQYF. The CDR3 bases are TGTGCCAGCAGCCGCGACAGGTCGCGTTATTGCGAGCAGTACTTC.

CDR3 loop: CAIRSQGGGEQYV. CDR3 bases: TGTGCCATCAGAAGCCAGGGAGGGGGCGAGCAGTACGTC. The chain employs TRBV10-3 and TRBJ2-7; weak D call: TRBD2 (7 bases). This CDR3 is built from 13 residues. Germline CDR1 is ENHRY and CDR2 is SYGVKD. The V gene lost 6 bases and the J gene lost 6 bases, with 15 bases spanning the gap.

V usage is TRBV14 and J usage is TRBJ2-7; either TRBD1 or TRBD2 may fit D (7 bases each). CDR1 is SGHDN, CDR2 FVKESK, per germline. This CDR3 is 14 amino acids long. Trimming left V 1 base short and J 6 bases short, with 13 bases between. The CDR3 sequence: CASSQGTGLGEQYF. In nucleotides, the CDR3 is TGTGCCAGCAGCCAAGGGACAGGACTAGGCGAGCAGTACTTC. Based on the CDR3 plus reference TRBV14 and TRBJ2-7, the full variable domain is EAGVTQFPSHSVIEKGQTVTLRCDPISGHDNLYWYRRVMGKEIKFLLHFVKESKQDESGMPNNRFLAERTGGTYSTLKVQPAELEDSGVYFCASSQGTGLGEQYFGPGTRLTVT.

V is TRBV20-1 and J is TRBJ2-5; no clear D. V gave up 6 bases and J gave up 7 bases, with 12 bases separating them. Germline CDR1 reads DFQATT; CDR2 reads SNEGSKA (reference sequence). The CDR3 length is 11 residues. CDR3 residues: CSAVSYPTQYF. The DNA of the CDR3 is TGCAGTGCGGTTAGCTATCCGACCCAGTACTTC.

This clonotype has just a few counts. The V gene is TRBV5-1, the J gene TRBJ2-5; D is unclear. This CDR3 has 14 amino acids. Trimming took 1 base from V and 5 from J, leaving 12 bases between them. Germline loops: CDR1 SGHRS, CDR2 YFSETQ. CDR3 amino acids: CASSLSSPGETQYF. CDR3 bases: TGCGCCAGCAGCTTGAGTAGTCCCGGGGAGACCCAGTACTTC.

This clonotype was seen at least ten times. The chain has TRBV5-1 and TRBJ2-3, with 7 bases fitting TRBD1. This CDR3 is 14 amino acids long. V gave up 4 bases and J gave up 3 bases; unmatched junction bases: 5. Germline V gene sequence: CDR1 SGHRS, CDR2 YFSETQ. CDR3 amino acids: CASSPGQVTDTQYF. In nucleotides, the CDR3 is TGCGCCAGCAGCCCCGGACAGGTTACAGATACGCAGTATTTT.

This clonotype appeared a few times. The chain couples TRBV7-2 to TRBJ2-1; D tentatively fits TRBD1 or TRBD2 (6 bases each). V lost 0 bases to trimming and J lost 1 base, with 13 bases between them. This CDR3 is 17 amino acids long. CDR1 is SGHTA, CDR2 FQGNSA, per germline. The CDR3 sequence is CASSLAGGQGSYNEQFF. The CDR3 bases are TGTGCCAGCAGCTTAGCGGGGGGCCAAGGTTCCTACAATGAGCAGTTCTTC.

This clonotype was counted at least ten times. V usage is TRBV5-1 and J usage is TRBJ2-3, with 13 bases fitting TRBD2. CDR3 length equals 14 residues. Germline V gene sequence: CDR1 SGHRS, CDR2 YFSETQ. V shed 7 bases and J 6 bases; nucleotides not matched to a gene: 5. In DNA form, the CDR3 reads TGCGCCAGCCGACTAGCGGGGGGAAGCGATACGCAGTATTTT. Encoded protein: CASRLAGGSDTQYF. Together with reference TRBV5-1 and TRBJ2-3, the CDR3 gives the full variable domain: KAGVTQTPRYLIKTRGQQVTLSCSPISGHRSVSWYQQTPGQGLQFLFEYFSETQRNKGNFPGRFSGRQFSNSRSEMNVSTLELGDSALYLCASRLAGGSDTQYFGPGTRLTVL.

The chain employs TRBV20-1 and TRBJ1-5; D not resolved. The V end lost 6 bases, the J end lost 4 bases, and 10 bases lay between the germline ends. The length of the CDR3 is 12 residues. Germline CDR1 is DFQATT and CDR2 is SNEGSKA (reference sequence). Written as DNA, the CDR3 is TGCAGTGCATGGGCGGGGAATCAGCCCCAGCATTTT. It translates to CSAWAGNQPQHF.

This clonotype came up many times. CDR3 loop: CASSTGGAEDTQYF. The CDR3 DNA sequence: TGTGCCAGCAGCACTGGGGGGGCCGAAGATACGCAGTATTTT. J is TRBJ2-3 and V is TRBV7-2; TRBD2 is a possible D gene (7 bases). With 5 bases removed from V and 5 bases from J, the gap between germline ends came to 14 bases. In germline, CDR1 is SGHTA, CDR2 FQGNSA. The CDR3 runs 14 residues.

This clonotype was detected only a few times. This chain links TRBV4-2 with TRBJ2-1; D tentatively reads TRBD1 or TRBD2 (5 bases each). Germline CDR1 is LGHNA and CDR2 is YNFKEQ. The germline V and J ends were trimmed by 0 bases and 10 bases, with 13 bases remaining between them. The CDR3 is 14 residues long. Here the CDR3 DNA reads TGTGCCAGCAGCCAAGATACTCGGGGACGCGAGCAGTTCTTC. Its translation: CASSQDTRGREQFF.

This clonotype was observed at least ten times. The CDR3 DNA is TGTGCCAGCAGCTTAGGGGGGGCTAATGAAAAACTGTTTTTT. It translates to CASSLGGANEKLFF. This chain connects TRBV7-2 to TRBJ1-4, with D maybe TRBD1 (5 bases). Germline V gene lookup returns CDR1 SGHTA and CDR2 FQGNSA. V lost 1 base and J 3 bases, leaving 6 bases between the germline ends. The CDR3 runs to 14 residues.

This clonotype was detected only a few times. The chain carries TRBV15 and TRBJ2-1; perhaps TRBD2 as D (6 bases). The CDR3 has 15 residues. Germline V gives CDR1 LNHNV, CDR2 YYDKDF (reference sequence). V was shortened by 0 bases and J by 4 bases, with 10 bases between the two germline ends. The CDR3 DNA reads TGTGCCACCAGCAGAGAACCGGGGGTTTACAATGAGCAGTTCTTC. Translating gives CATSREPGVYNEQFF.